One and the same sample provided the 5 T cell receptor beta chains below, sequenced in a study of technical replicates of blood from a few donors. Profiling relied on immunoSEQ multiplex PCR, and the TCRdb table lists in-frame clones only, not all of them. The sample yields about 49,000 clones, about 93% seen once. Sequencing was carried out using PBMCs. These receptors were collected from a human donor in good health. Some clones in this sample may be carry-over from other donors' samples.

V usage is TRBV7-2 and J usage is TRBJ2-7, with D maybe TRBD2 (5 bases). Per germline, CDR1 SGHTA and CDR2 FQGNSA. The CDR3 has 12 amino acids. Between the trimmed V and J ends, which lost 8 bases and 2 bases, there was a span of 10 bases. DNA for the CDR3: TGTGCCAGCGGTGGAGGCCCCTACGAGCAGTACTTC. Residues: CASGGGPYEQYF.

In this sample, this clone turned up once. This sequence joins TRBV27 and TRBJ1-2; TRBD1 agrees at 10 bases. CDR3 length: 13 amino acids. Germline CDR1 MNHEY, CDR2 SMNVEV (reference sequence). The J segment lost 5 bases and the V segment lost 5 bases, leaving 2 bases of the junction unmatched. The CDR3 spells CASSDRGQYGYTF. Here the CDR3 DNA reads TGTGCCAGCAGTGACAGGGGGCAGTATGGCTACACCTTC.

V gene TRBV18 combines with J gene TRBJ1-2; weak D call: TRBD1 (5 bases). Deletions cut 3 bases from V and 3 bases from J, with 23 bases between. The CDR3 runs to 18 residues. Germline V gives CDR1 KGHSH, CDR2 LQKENI. In DNA, the CDR3 is TGTGCCAGCTCACCTTTTTCCGTTAGGCAGGGAAAAGACTATGGCTACACCTTC. This encodes CASSPFSVRQGKDYGYTF.

The chain combines TRBV6-6 with TRBJ1-3; 7 nucleotides align to TRBD1. The trim removed 5 bases at V and 3 bases at J, leaving 7 bases unmatched. The CDR3 extends over 15 amino acids. CDR1 and CDR2 from the germline V gene are MNHNY and SVGAGI (reference sequence). DNA for the CDR3: TGTGCCAGCAGTAAACCGACAGGGTTTGGAAACACCATATATTTT. This gives the protein CASSKPTGFGNTIYF.

This clone was detected only a few times. The gene calls are TRBV30 and TRBJ1-2, with 7 bases identical to TRBD1. The V gene's germline CDR1 is GTSNPN and CDR2 SVGIG (reference sequence). The CDR3 runs to 12 residues. V shed 0 bases, J shed 7 bases, and the junction held 2 bases outside the gene matches. CDR3 loop: CAWSVTGAGYTF. The CDR3 coding sequence is TGTGCCTGGAGTGTAACAGGGGCTGGCTACACCTTC.